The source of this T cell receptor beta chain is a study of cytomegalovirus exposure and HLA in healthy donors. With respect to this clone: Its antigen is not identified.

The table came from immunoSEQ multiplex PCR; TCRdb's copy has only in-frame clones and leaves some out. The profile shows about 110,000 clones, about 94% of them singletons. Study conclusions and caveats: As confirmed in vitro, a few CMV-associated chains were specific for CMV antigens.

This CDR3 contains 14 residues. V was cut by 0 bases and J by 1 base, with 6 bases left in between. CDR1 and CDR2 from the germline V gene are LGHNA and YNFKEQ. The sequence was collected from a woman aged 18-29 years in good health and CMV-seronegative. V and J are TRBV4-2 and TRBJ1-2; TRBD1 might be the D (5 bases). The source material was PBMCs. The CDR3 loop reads CASSQDQGNYGYTF. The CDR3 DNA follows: TGTGCCAGCAGCCAAGATCAGGGTAACTATGGCTACACCTTC.